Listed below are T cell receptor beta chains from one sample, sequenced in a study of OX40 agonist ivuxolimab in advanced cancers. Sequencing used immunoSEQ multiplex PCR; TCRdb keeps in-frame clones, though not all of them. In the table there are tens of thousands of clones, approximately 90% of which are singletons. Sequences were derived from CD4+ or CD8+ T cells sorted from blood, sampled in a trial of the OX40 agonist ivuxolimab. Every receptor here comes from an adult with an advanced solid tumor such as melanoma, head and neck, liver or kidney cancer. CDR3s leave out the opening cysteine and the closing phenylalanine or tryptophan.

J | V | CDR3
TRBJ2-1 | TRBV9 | ASSATSGVYNEQF
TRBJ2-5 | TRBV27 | ASSLRRLQETQY
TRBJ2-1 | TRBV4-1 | ASSQPGLAGESNEQF
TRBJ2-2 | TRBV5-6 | ASSLVSRAGELF
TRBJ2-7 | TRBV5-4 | ASSLAGQASSYEQY
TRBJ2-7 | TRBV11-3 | ASSLVATSYEQY
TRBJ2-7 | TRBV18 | ASSPGLAGEEQY
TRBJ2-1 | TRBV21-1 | ASSEGQGSHNEQF
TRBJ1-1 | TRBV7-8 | ASSLVGVEGTEAF
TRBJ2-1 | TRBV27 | ASSPAGYNEQF
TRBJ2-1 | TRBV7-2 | ASSFAGGGYNEQF
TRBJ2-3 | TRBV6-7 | ARFLLGGTDTQY
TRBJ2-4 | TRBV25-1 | ASSESGLGKNIQY
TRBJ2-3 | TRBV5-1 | ASSGSGRVSSTDTQY
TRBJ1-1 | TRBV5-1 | ASSFGTGGRTEAF
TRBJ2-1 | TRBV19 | ASSRVVGAGGPSNEQF
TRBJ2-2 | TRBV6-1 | ASSVTGNTGELF
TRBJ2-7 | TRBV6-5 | ASSDGQLYEQY
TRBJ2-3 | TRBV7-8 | ASSLETVSTDTQY
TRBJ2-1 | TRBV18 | ASSPLGGLNEQF
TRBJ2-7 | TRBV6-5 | ASSYAGPRNEQY
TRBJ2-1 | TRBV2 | ASSRIAESSYNEQF
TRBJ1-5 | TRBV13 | ASSLGRAGNQPQH
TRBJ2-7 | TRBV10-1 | ASSEESSGSYEQY
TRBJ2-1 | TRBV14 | ASSLLGGGHNEQF
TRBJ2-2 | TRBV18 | ASSSLAGEGPRTGELF
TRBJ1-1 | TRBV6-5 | ASAKGTTNTEAF
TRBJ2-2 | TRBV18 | ASSFPGELF
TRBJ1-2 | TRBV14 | ASSPGTDYGYT
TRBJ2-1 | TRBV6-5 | ASSYSIIQLDNEQF
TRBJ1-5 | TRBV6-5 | ASSYSGMQPQH
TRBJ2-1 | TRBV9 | ASSTAGLASNEQF
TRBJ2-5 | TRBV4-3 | ASSQVLAGGQETQY
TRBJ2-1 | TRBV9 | ASSVGLAAYNEQF
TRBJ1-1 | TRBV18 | ASSPQAGREAF
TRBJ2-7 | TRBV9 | ASSATGQGTYEQY
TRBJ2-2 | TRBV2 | ASSELGSNTGELF
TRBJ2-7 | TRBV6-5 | ASGFRGAFYEQY
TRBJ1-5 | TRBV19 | ASSATGGGQPQH
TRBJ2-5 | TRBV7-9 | ASSAASWGVETQY
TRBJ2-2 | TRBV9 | ASSARTGRINTGELF
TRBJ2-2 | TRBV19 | ASSTLTSGRTAGELF
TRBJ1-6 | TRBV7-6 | ASSLANSPLH
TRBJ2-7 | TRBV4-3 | ASSQEYPLVGEQY
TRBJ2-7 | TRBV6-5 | ASSYYSGRAYEQY
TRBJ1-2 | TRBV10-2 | ASSDKIFYGYT
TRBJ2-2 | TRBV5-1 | ASSFGASGDTGELF
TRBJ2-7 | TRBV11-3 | ASSLDRTLAEQY
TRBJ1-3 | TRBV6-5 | ASRRLDSSGNTIY
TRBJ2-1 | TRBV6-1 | ASKPTGGRDEQF
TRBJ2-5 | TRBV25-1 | ASSDWGGSHQETQY
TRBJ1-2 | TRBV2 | ASSEHLGAHT
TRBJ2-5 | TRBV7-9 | ASSLAGGETQY
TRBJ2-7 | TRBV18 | ASSERLATSYEQY